This T cell receptor beta chain was recovered during a study of cytomegalovirus exposure and HLA in healthy donors. Vbeta (60) and Jbeta (13) primers were used in the PCR. Profiling relied on immunoSEQ multiplex PCR, and the TCRdb table lists in-frame clones only, not all of them. The sample includes 250,000 to 300,000 clones, roughly 81% of them seen just once. Germline V CDR1 and CDR2: MGHRA, YSYEKL. The trim removed 1 base at V and 3 bases at J, leaving 6 bases unmatched. CDR3 length: 15 amino acids. This clonotype originated in a woman aged 40-49 years in good health and CMV-seropositive. The chain uses TRBV4-1 and TRBJ2-7; 7 bases align to TRBD1. Sequenced: PBMCs. This CDR3 is CASSQARDSFYEQYF. CDR3 coding DNA: TGCGCCAGCAGCCAAGCCCGGGACAGCTTCTACGAGCAGTACTTC.